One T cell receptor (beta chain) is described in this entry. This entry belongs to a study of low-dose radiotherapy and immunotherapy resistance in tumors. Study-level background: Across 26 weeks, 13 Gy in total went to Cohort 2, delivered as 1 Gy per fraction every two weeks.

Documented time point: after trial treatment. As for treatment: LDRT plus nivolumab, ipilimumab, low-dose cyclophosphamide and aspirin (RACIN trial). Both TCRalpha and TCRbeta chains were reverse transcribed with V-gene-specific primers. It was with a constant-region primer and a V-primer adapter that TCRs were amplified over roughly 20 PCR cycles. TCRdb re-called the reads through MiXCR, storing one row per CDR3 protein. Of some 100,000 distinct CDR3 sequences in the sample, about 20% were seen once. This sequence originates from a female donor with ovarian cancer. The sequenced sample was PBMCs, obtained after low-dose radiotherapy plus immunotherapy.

The DNA for the CDR3 is TGTGCCAGCACCAGATCCCTCGCAGAAGTCTATGGCTACACCTTC. Encoded protein: CASTRSLAEVYGYTF. This chain joins TRBV6-2 or TRBV6-3 and TRBJ1-2; D is unclear. The CDR3 runs to 15 residues. With 7 bases removed from V and 4 bases from J, the gap between germline ends came to 19 bases. Germline-derived CDR1 and CDR2 are MNHEY and SVGEGT.